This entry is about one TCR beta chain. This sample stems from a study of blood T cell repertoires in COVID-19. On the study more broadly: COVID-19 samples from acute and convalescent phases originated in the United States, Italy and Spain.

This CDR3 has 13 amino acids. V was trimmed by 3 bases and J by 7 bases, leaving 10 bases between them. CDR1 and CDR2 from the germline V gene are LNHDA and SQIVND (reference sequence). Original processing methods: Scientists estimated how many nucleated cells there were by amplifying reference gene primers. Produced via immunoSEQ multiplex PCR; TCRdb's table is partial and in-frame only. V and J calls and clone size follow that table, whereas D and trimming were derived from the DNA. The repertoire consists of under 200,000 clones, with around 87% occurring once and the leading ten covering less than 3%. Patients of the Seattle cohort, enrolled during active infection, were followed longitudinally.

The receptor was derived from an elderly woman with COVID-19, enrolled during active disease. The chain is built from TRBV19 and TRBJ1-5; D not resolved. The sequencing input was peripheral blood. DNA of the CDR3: TGTGCCAGTAGTATGGTGGAGGGCCAGCCCCAGCATTTT. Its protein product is CASSMVEGQPQHF.